The 32 T cell receptor beta chains below all came from one sample that was sequenced in a study of CD8 T cells in Susac syndrome. Random hexamers served to reverse transcribe roughly 0.5 to 1 ug RNA. Each CDR3 protein gets one entry after TCRdb re-called the immunoSEQ multiplex PCR reads with MiXCR. This repertoire shows just over 300,000 distinct CDR3 sequences, around 92% found once; its top ten account for roughly 0.059%. The sequenced sample was CD4+ T cells from PBMCs. These receptors all come from a human donor with multiple sclerosis.

This clonotype has just one count. One junction end disagrees with the germline gene, perhaps due to a read error. The chain has TRBV2 and TRBJ2-2, with 11 bases lining up with TRBD1. The CDR3 sequence is 15 residues long. Germline V gene data show CDR1 as SNHLY and CDR2 as FYNNEI. CDR3 DNA: TGTGCCAGCAGTCGGGACAGGGGGAACACCGGGAAGCTGTTTTTT. It translates to CASSRDRGNTGKLFF.

V usage is TRBV6-5 and J usage is TRBJ2-7; 11 nucleotides match TRBD2. The germline gives CDR1 MNHEY, CDR2 SVGAGI. The CDR3 covers 16 residues. V lost 2 bases, J lost 4 bases, and 7 bases stayed unmatched. CDR3 loop: CASSYDSGRARYEQYF. CDR3 nucleotides: TGTGCCAGCAGTTACGATAGCGGGAGGGCCAGATACGAGCAGTACTTC.

This sequence joins TRBV5-1 and TRBJ2-3; tentatively, D is TRBD2 (6 bases). The CDR3 length is 13 residues. With 8 bases removed from V and 6 bases from J, the gap between germline ends came to 16 bases. Germline V CDR1 and CDR2: SGHRS, YFSETQ. The CDR3 region has the DNA TGCGCCAGTCGCAGGGACCTAGCGGATACGCAGTATTTT. Translation gives CASRRDLADTQYF.

CDR3 in DNA: TGTGCCTGCCCCAAGGAACTAAACTATGGCTACACCTTC. As protein: CACPKELNYGYTF. The J gene is TRBJ1-2, the V gene TRBV30; D is unresolved. This CDR3 contains 13 residues. Germline CDR1 is GTSNPN and CDR2 is SVGIG (reference sequence). Between the trimmed V and J ends, which lost 6 bases and 2 bases, there was a span of 13 bases.

This clonotype was observed a few times. The rearrangement links TRBV6-1 to TRBJ2-3; TRBD2 might be the D (6 bases). The CDR3 extends over 15 amino acids. Trimming stripped 6 bases from V and 3 bases from J, with 16 bases between. Germline CDR1 MNHNS, CDR2 SASEGT. The CDR3 is CASSVLGTATDTQYF. In DNA form, the CDR3 reads TGTGCCAGCAGCGTGCTCGGGACTGCTACAGATACGCAGTATTTT.

The chain uses TRBV2 and TRBJ2-5, with D possibly TRBD2 on 6 matching bases. Germline V gives CDR1 SNHLY, CDR2 FYNNEI. V was shortened by 5 bases and J by 3 bases, with 16 bases between the two germline ends. This CDR3 has 15 residues. The CDR3 DNA is TGTGCCAGCAGTAAAAGACTAGATTCTAAAGAGACCCAGTACTTC. Protein product: CASSKRLDSKETQYF. Combining the CDR3 with reference TRBV2 and TRBJ2-5 gives the whole variable domain EPEVTQTPSHQVTQMGQEVILRCVPISNHLYFYWYRQILGQKVEFLVSFYNNEISEKSEIFDDQFSVERPDGSNFTLKIRSTKLEDSAMYFCASSKRLDSKETQYFGPGTRLLVL.

V usage is TRBV18 and J usage is TRBJ1-3, with D unclear. The V gene's germline CDR1 is KGHSH and CDR2 LQKENI. V dropped 0 bases and J dropped 0 bases, with 12 bases sitting between them. The CDR3 runs 17 residues. This CDR3 reads CASSPPAPGFSGNTIYF. DNA for the CDR3: TGTGCCAGCTCACCACCGGCCCCCGGATTCTCTGGAAACACCATATATTTT.

The CDR3 region has the DNA TGTGCCAGTAGTATAAGTAGGGACGATCAGCCCCAGCATTTT. Its protein is CASSISRDDQPQHF. The chain uses TRBV19 and TRBJ1-5; TRBD1 might be the D (5 bases). Trimming removed 2 bases at V and 5 bases at J, with 10 bases between. The length of the CDR3 is 14 residues. Germline V gives CDR1 LNHDA, CDR2 SQIVND (reference sequence). The complete variable domain, with remaining parts taken from reference TRBV19 and TRBJ1-5, reads DGGITQSPKYLFRKEGQNVTLSCEQNLNHDAMYWYRQDPGQGLRLIYYSQIVNDFQKGDIAEGYSVSREKKESFPLTVTSAQKNPTAFYLCASSISRDDQPQHFGDGTRLSIL.

The chain recombines TRBV19 with TRBJ1-1, with 7 bases aligning to TRBD1. The CDR3 spans 13 residues. Germline V lookup: CDR1 LNHDA, CDR2 SQIVND (reference sequence). J gave up 12 bases and V 1 base, and 8 bases lay outside the gene matches. In nucleotides, the CDR3 is TGTGCCAGTAGTATAGCCGGGACAGTCTTGACTTTCTTT. Its protein product is CASSIAGTVLTFF.

The chain recombines TRBV10-3 with TRBJ1-5; a possible D gene is TRBD1 (6 bases). The V gene lost 0 bases and the J gene lost 5 bases, with 17 bases spanning the gap. Germline values: CDR1 ENHRY, CDR2 SYGVKD. The CDR3 totals 17 residues. The CDR3 sequence: CAISESTGGGAHQPQHF. DNA of the CDR3: TGTGCCATCAGTGAGTCGACAGGAGGAGGGGCGCATCAGCCCCAGCATTTT.

The chain carries TRBV7-9 and TRBJ2-5, with D possibly being TRBD2 (7 bases). This CDR3 region has 15 residues. V was pared by 3 bases and J by 2 bases, with 13 bases between. From germline, CDR1 is SEHNR and CDR2 FQNEAQ (reference sequence). CDR3 sequence: CASSFSGGLQETQYF. CDR3 in DNA: TGTGCCAGCAGCTTCTCGGGGGGCCTACAAGAGACCCAGTACTTC.

The rearrangement joins TRBV25-1 to TRBJ2-1; tentative D call: TRBD2 (5 bases). V was clipped by 1 base and J by 4 bases, with 8 bases between them. Germline V lookup: CDR1 MGHDK, CDR2 SYGVNS. The CDR3 has 14 amino acids. CDR3 in amino acids: CASSEFGEYNEQFF. The CDR3 DNA sequence: TGTGCCAGCAGTGAATTCGGGGAATACAATGAGCAGTTCTTC.

The V and J genes are TRBV20-1 and TRBJ2-1; 13 bases are a match to TRBD2. Germline V gene data show CDR1 as DFQATT and CDR2 as SNEGSKA (reference sequence). This CDR3 has 18 residues. V lost 3 bases, J lost 0 bases, and 8 bases stayed unmatched. The CDR3 nucleotides are TGCAGTGCTAGGTGGACTAGCGGGAGACTTATCTCCTACAATGAGCAGTTCTTC. Translation gives CSARWTSGRLISYNEQFF.

The rearrangement uses TRBV29-1 and TRBJ2-3; a weak D match, TRBD2 (7 bases). The germline V and J ends were trimmed by 4 bases and 8 bases, with 16 bases remaining between them. The CDR3 runs 13 residues. The germline V gene encodes CDR1 SQVTM and CDR2 ANQGSEA. This CDR3 reads CSVGLRGGGTQYF. CDR3 nucleotide sequence: TGCAGCGTTGGCCTAAGAGGGGGGGGTACGCAGTATTTT.

The J gene is TRBJ2-1, the V gene TRBV5-4; TRBD2 aligns across 9 bases. The CDR3 has 15 amino acids. The germline V gene has CDR1 SGHNT and CDR2 YYREEE (reference sequence). V shed 4 bases, J shed 8 bases, and the junction held 10 bases outside the gene matches. The CDR3 is CASSGGGRGRDEQFF. CDR3 DNA: TGTGCCAGCAGCGGGGGCGGGAGGGGCAGGGATGAGCAGTTCTTC.

The genes are TRBV7-9 and TRBJ2-3; D remains ambiguous. The CDR3 runs to 16 residues. Trimming stripped 5 bases from V and 1 base from J, with 16 bases between. From germline, CDR1 is SEHNR and CDR2 FQNEAQ (reference sequence). For the CDR3, the DNA is TGTGCCAGCAGCCCCGGGTATGGAATCCGCACAGATACGCAGTATTTT. Its translation: CASSPGYGIRTDTQYF.

The genes are TRBV9 and TRBJ2-1; TRBD2 agrees at 11 bases. V was clipped by 5 bases and J by 4 bases; unmatched bases: 8. The CDR3 totals 16 residues. The germline V gene encodes CDR1 SGDLS and CDR2 YYNGEE. The CDR3 spells CASRPMGTSGYNEQFF. CDR3 sequence (DNA): TGTGCCAGCAGGCCAATGGGGACTAGCGGATACAATGAGCAGTTCTTC.

The chain is built from TRBV18 and TRBJ1-1, with D perhaps TRBD1 (5 bases). CDR1 is KGHSH and CDR2 is LQKENI in the germline V gene. With 2 bases removed from V and 6 bases from J, the gap between germline ends came to 16 bases. CDR3 size: 15 residues. CDR3 in amino acids: CASSPGAGLLAEAFF. The CDR3 nucleotides read TGTGCCAGCTCACCAGGGGCGGGACTACTCGCTGAAGCTTTCTTT.

The genes are TRBV27 and TRBJ2-5; TRBD1 agrees at 7 bases. The V segment lost 6 bases and the J segment 2 bases; nucleotides outside the gene matches: 12. The CDR3 sequence is 16 residues long. Germline V lookup: CDR1 MNHEY, CDR2 SMNVEV (reference sequence). The CDR3 is CASSRYGTELQETQYF. The CDR3 DNA sequence: TGTGCCAGCAGCCGATACGGGACAGAGCTACAAGAGACCCAGTACTTC.

J is TRBJ2-6 and V is TRBV20-1; a weak D match, TRBD1 (5 bases). CDR1 is DFQATT and CDR2 is SNEGSKA in the germline V gene (reference sequence). V gave up 8 bases and J gave up 3 bases, with 14 bases separating them. The CDR3 contains 14 residues. The CDR3 loop is CSPYQGLGANVLTF. Written as DNA, the CDR3 is TGCAGTCCCTACCAGGGTCTTGGGGCCAACGTCCTGACTTTC.

The chain employs TRBV3-1 and TRBJ1-2; perhaps TRBD1 as D (5 bases). The CDR3 is 16 residues long. The germline V gene encodes CDR1 LGHDT and CDR2 YNNKEL (reference sequence). V was trimmed by 3 bases and J by 8 bases, leaving 22 bases between them. CDR3 coding DNA: TGTGCCAGCAGCCAGGACGCCTCTCGGGACGACGGGGGCTACACCTTC. It codes for CASSQDASRDDGGYTF.

This clonotype was found once. The genes are TRBV20-1 and TRBJ2-7, with TRBD2 matching over 13 bases. The CDR3 contains 16 residues. Germline V CDR1 and CDR2: DFQATT, SNEGSKA (reference sequence). V was clipped by 1 base and J by 6 bases; unmatched bases: 9. The CDR3 nucleotides read TGCAGTGCTAGAGCCCGGGGGGGACTAGCGGGACTCGAGCAGTACTTC. Its translation is CSARARGGLAGLEQYF.

The chain carries TRBV4-3 and TRBJ2-7; D uncertain. Deletions cut 1 base from V and 1 base from J, with 11 bases between. Germline loops: CDR1 LGHNA, CDR2 YSLEER. This CDR3 spans 15 amino acids. The chain's CDR3 is CASSQGWLESYEQYF. CDR3 in DNA: TGCGCCAGCAGCCAAGGCTGGCTAGAGTCCTACGAGCAGTACTTC.

CDR3 loop: CASSRDPLSYNEQFF. In nucleotides, the CDR3 is TGTGCCAGCAGCAGGGATCCACTCTCCTACAATGAGCAGTTCTTC. The chain joins TRBV3-1 to TRBJ2-1; no reliable D call. The germline V gene encodes CDR1 LGHDT and CDR2 YNNKEL (reference sequence). The V end lost 5 bases, the J end lost 0 bases, and 11 bases lay between the germline ends. The CDR3 consists of 15 residues.

V gene TRBV20-1 combines with J gene TRBJ2-1, with TRBD1 matching over 9 bases. V lost 1 base to trimming and J lost 4 bases; unmatched junction nucleotides: 5. CDR1 DFQATT and CDR2 SNEGSKA come from the germline V gene (reference sequence). The CDR3 totals 15 residues. The CDR3 DNA reads TGCAGTGCTAGAGTCTACAGGGGGCCGTACAATGAGCAGTTCTTC. Translating it yields CSARVYRGPYNEQFF.

The rearrangement joins TRBV20-1 to TRBJ2-5; the match to TRBD2 covers 9 bases. The CDR3 loop spans 14 amino acids. J gave up 5 bases and V 4 bases, and 8 bases lay outside the gene matches. Looked up from germline, CDR1 is DFQATT and CDR2 is SNEGSKA (reference sequence). CDR3 in DNA: TGCAGTGCTATAATAGCGGGAGTAGGCGAGACCCAGTACTTC. Protein sequence: CSAIIAGVGETQYF.

The rearrangement joins TRBV11-3 to TRBJ1-4; 7 bases fit TRBD1. Germline V CDR1 and CDR2: SGHNT, YENEEA. V lost 3 bases to trimming and J lost 8 bases; unmatched junction nucleotides: 6. CDR3 length: 14 amino acids. CDR3 residues: CASSFDREGEKLFF. DNA of the CDR3: TGTGCCAGCAGCTTCGACAGGGAAGGCGAAAAACTGTTTTTT.

The chain joins TRBV7-9 to TRBJ1-1; D uncertain. CDR3 length: 11 amino acids. Trimming took off 11 bases at V and 5 bases at J, with 12 bases between the two ends. In germline, CDR1 is SEHNR, CDR2 FQNEAQ (reference sequence). CDR3 residues: CAGGDGTEAFF. CDR3 bases: TGTGCCGGCGGGGATGGGACTGAAGCTTTCTTT.

The genes are TRBV6-6 and TRBJ2-7; D is unresolved. CDR1 is MNHNY, CDR2 SVGAGI, per germline (reference sequence). CDR3 length: 13 residues. With 5 bases removed from V and 4 bases from J, the gap between germline ends came to 12 bases. As DNA, the CDR3 is TGTGCCAGCAGTAACATTCAGGTGTACGAGCAGTACTTC. Encoded protein: CASSNIQVYEQYF.

The chain combines TRBV12-3 or TRBV12-4 with TRBJ2-7; 13 bases line up with TRBD2. V lost 0 bases, J lost 0 bases, and 5 bases stayed unmatched. The CDR3 runs to 18 residues. In nucleotides, the CDR3 is TGTGCCAGCAGTTTAGCCCCGGGGACTAGCGGGACCTCCTACGAGCAGTACTTC. It is translated as CASSLAPGTSGTSYEQYF.

The CDR3 protein is CASSLTPALGYGYTF. CDR3 bases: TGCGCCAGCAGCCTTACACCGGCCCTCGGCTATGGCTACACCTTC. The chain uses TRBV4-1 and TRBJ1-2; D is ambiguous. The CDR3 sequence is 15 residues long. Trimming took 4 bases from V and 4 from J, leaving 16 bases between them. CDR1 is MGHRA, CDR2 YSYEKL, per germline.

There are a few counts of this clonotype. The rearrangement uses TRBV5-1 and TRBJ1-1; D unresolved. V lost 4 bases and J 2 bases, leaving 9 bases between the germline ends. The CDR3 is 13 residues long. CDR1 and CDR2 from the germline V gene are SGHRS and YFSETQ. CDR3 loop: CASSGLLNTEAFF. The CDR3 nucleotides are TGCGCCAGCAGCGGGTTGCTAAACACTGAAGCTTTCTTT.